The sequence of this T cell receptor (beta chain) was determined in a study of blood T cell repertoires in COVID-19. Overall study: COVID-19 samples, acute and convalescent, were from the United States, Italy and Spain. T cells, B-cell-depleted T cells, or PBMCs supplied cDNA or gDNA.

The CDR3 sequence is 14 residues long. J lost 6 bases, V lost 1 base, and 3 bases had no gene match. Germline V CDR1 and CDR2: SGHVS, FQNEAQ. In the authors' workflow: Quantification of nucleated cells was approximated via reference gene primer amplification. Profiling relied on immunoSEQ multiplex PCR, and the TCRdb table lists in-frame clones only, not all of them. V and J calls and clone size are given by that table; D and trimming were obtained from the DNA. The sample shows about 270,000 clones, 85% of them seen only once. This clone has a count of ten or more. The sample carries other DNA sequences with the same CDR3.

This sequence joins TRBV7-8 and TRBJ2-1; 7 bases match TRBD2. This sequence originates from a human donor in a cohort sampled during active COVID-19. Sample: peripheral blood. CDR3 DNA sequence: TGTGCCAGCAGCTTAGGCGGGGAGGGCAATGAGCAGTTCTTC. Translation: CASSLGGEGNEQFF.